Detailed here is one TCR beta chain. This clonotype was picked up many times. No cognate antigen has been identified for it. Per-base qualities were not stored, and no clone one base away is much larger. This entry belongs to a study of T cells after yellow fever vaccination (dated by TCRdb to between 2018 and 2020). General notes on the study: The SMART-Seq v4 Ultra Low Input RNA kit was used to prepare libraries from fractions with low cell numbers. Blood samples were taken at several timepoints before and after primary and secondary immunization, and bulk PBMC replicates and cell subsets were isolated. Two healthy male donors, one aged 18 to 30 and one aged 30 to 40 years, made up the cohort. To follow T-cell clones before and after both primary and booster YFV17D yellow fever vaccination, bulk TCR alpha and beta repertoires underwent longitudinal sequencing. General findings and caveats noted by the study authors: Compared with the primary T-cell response, the secondary T-cell response was weaker but faster, peaking on day 5 rather than day 15. Computational filtering was needed because FACS-sorted repertoires could contain abundant contaminating clonotypes from the bulk population. Because only a couple of donors were included in the study, the extent to which the findings can be generalized is limited. After the booster, most of the clones that had expanded following primary vaccination were detected again (just under 97% of CD4 and roughly 90% of CD8), which suggests that memory was broadly maintained. A small share of clonotypes was detected in both CD4 and CD8 compartments, with the overlap likely arising from convergent recombination.

The germline V end is reduced by 2 bases and the J end by 2 bases; junction bases left unmatched: 7. The CDR3 goes from the cysteine to the phenylalanine over 16 residues. CDR3 DNA only is kept here, 48 bases in frame from base 1. The CDR1 and CDR2 encoded by the germline V gene are LGHNA and YSLEER. The instrument was an Illumina NovaSeq 6000. TCR cDNA was synthesized by 5'RACE template switching, through which a universal primer site and unique molecular identifiers were introduced. cDNA synthesis was primed from both the TCR alpha and TCR beta constant segments. Library amplification involved two PCR steps, and the second step added sample barcodes and sequencing adapters. Sequencing of the libraries was done on either Illumina HiSeq 2500 (2x100 bp) or NovaSeq (2x150 bp). The paper's processing steps were these. Reads were demultiplexed and collapsed into UMI consensus sequences with MIGEC, and V(D)J alignment was performed with MiXCR. Using edgeR on replicate PBMC samples, clonotypes were called vaccine-responding if FDR was below 0.01 and the log2 fold change was above 5 up to day 15. Each bulk clonotype received a CD4 or CD8 identity based on whether the sequenced CD4 or CD8 repertoire contained that clonotype at higher abundance. TCRdb trimmed public reads at Q25 via fastp, called clones via MiXCR and kept in-frame beta chains. Rows with one shared CDR3 protein collapse into an entry with the most common genes and DNA. The V and J calls come from TCRdb's annotation, not from the publication. This sample lists some 340,000 distinct CDR3 sequences; about 4% were detected once. 20% to 25% of the sample is taken by the ten largest.

This sample's treatment or condition label indicates: live attenuated yellow fever vaccine strain. At each blood-draw timepoint, two biological replicates of bulk PBMCs were collected. A standard Ficoll-Paque protocol was used to isolate PBMCs from peripheral blood. TriZol was used to extract RNA from bulk PBMCs, CD4 and CD8 fractions, and dextramer-positive and dextramer-negative fractions. Recombination joined TRBV4-3 with TRBJ2-3; TRBD2 agrees with 7 junctional bases. Sequenced material: PBMCs, taken 5 days after the yellow fever booster vaccination. The origin of this receptor is a man between 18 and 29 years old who received the YFV17D yellow fever vaccine. The bases read TGCGCCAGCAGCCAAAGGCTAGCGGTAATCACAGATACGCAGTATTTT. It codes for CASSQRLAVITDTQYF.